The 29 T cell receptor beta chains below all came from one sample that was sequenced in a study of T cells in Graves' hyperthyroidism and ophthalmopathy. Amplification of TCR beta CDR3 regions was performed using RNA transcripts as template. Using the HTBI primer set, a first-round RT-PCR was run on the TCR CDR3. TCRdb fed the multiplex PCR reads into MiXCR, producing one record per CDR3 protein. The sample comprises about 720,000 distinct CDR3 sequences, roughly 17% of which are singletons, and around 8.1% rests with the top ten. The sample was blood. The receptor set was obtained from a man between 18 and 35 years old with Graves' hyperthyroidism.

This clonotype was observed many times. CDR3 nucleotides: TGTGCCAGCTCCCCGGGACAGCTATCTGAAGCTTTCTTT. It encodes CASSPGQLSEAFF. This rearrangement joins TRBV18 to TRBJ1-1, with 7 bases aligning to TRBD1. This CDR3 contains 13 residues. With 6 bases clipped from V and 6 bases from J, the junction kept 7 bases outside the gene matches. Per the germline V gene, CDR1 is KGHSH and CDR2 is LQKENI. Full variable domain (remainder filled in from reference TRBV18 and TRBJ1-1): NAGVMQNPRHLVRRRGQEARLRCSPMKGHSHVYWYRQLPEEGLKFMVYLQKENIIDESGMPKERFSAEFPKEGPSILRIQQVVRGDSAAYFCASSPGQLSEAFFGQGTRLTVV.

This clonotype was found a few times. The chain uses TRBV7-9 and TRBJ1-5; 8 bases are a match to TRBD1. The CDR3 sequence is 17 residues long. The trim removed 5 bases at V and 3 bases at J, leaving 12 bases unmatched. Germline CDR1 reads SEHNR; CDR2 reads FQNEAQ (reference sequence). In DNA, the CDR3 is TGTGCCAGCAGCCCACTCCCAGTGGGACAGGCCAATCAGCCCCAGCATTTT. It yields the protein CASSPLPVGQANQPQHF. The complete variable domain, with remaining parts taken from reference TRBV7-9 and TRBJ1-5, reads DTGVSQNPRHKITKRGQNVTFRCDPISEHNRLYWYRQTLGQGPEFLTYFQNEAQLEKSRLLSDRFSAERPKGSFSTLEIQRTEQGDSAMYLCASSPLPVGQANQPQHFGDGTRLSIL.

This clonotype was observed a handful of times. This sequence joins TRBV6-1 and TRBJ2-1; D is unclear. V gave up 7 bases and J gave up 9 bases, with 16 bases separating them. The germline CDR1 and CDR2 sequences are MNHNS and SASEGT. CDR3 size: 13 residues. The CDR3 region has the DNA TGTGCCAGCAACCTCGGACGGCACGGTGAGCAGTTCTTC. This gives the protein CASNLGRHGEQFF.

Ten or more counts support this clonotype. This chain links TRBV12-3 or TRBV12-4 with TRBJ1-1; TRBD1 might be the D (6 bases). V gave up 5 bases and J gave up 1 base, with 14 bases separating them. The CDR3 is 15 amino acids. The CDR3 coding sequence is TGTGCCAGCAGTCCGGGAGGGGGGCCGAACACTGAAGCTTTCTTT. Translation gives CASSPGGGPNTEAFF.

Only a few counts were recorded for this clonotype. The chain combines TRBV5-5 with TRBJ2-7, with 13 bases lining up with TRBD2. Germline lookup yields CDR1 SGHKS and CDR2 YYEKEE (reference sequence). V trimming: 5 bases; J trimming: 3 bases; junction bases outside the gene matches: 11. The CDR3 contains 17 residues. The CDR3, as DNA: TGTGCCAGCAGGTATACGGGACTAGCGGGATTTTACTACGAGCAGTACTTC. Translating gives CASRYTGLAGFYYEQYF.

The chain's CDR3 is CASSYADRYGYTF. The CDR3 coding sequence is TGTGCCAGCAGTTATGCGGACCGCTATGGCTACACCTTC. This sequence joins TRBV6-5 and TRBJ1-2, with D uncertain. The CDR3 has 13 amino acids. Trimming shortened V by 3 bases and J by 4 bases, and 9 bases separated the two germline ends. Germline V CDR1 and CDR2: MNHEY, SVGAGI.

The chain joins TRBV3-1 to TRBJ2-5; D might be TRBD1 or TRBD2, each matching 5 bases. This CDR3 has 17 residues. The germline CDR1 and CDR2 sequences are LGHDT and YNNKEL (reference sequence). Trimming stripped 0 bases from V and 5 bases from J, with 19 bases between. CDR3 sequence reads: CASSQDRSGRGPETQYF. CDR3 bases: TGTGCCAGCAGCCAAGACCGATCGGGACGAGGCCCGGAGACCCAGTACTTC.

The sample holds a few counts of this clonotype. The DNA of the CDR3 is TGTGCCAGCAGCACTAGCGGGAGAGAGGAGACCCAGTACTTC. It encodes CASSTSGREETQYF. This chain links TRBV5-4 with TRBJ2-5, with 11 bases identical to TRBD2. The CDR3 consists of 14 residues. Germline-derived CDR1 and CDR2 are SGHNT and YYREEE (reference sequence). Trimming removed 4 bases from V and 5 bases from J; junction bases left unmatched: 4.

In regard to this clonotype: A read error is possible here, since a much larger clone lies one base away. The CDR3 sequence: CATEGKGYGYTF. The CDR3 coding sequence is TGTGCCACCGAGGGGAAGGGCTATGGCTACACCTTC. V usage is TRBV10-3 and J usage is TRBJ1-2; possibly TRBD1 for D (5 bases). Trimming shortened V by 10 bases and J by 4 bases, and 13 bases separated the two germline ends. Looked up from germline, CDR1 is ENHRY and CDR2 is SYGVKD. This CDR3 has 12 amino acids.

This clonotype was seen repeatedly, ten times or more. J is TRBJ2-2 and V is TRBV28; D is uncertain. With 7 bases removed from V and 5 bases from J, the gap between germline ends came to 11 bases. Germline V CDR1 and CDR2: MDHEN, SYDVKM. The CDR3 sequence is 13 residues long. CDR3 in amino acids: CASNLRATGELFF. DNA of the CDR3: TGTGCCAGCAACTTACGGGCAACCGGGGAGCTGTTTTTT.

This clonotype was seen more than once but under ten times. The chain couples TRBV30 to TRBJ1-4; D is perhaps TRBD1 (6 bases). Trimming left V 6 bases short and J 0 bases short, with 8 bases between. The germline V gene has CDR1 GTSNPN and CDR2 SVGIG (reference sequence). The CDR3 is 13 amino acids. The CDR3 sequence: CACQGSTNEKLFF. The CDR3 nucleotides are TGTGCCTGTCAGGGGTCAACTAATGAAAAACTGTTTTTT.

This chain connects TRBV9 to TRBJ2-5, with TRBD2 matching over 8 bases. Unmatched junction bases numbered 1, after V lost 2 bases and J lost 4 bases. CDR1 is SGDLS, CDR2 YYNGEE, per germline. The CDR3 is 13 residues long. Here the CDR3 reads CASSVSGRETQYF. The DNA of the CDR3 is TGTGCCAGCAGCGTCAGCGGGAGAGAGACCCAGTACTTC.

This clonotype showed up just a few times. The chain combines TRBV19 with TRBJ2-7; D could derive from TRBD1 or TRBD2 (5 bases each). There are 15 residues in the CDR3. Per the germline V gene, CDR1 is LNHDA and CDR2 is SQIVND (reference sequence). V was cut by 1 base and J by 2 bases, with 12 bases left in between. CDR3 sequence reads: CASSIGVGTTYEQYF. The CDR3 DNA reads TGTGCCAGTAGTATAGGGGTCGGGACGACCTACGAGCAGTACTTC.

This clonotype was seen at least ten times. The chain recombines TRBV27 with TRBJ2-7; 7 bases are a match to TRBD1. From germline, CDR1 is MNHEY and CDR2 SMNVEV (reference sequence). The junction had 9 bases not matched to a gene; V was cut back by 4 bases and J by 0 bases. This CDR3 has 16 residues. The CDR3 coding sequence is TGTGCCAGCAGTTCACGAGGACAGGTTAGCTCCTACGAGCAGTACTTC. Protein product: CASSSRGQVSSYEQYF.

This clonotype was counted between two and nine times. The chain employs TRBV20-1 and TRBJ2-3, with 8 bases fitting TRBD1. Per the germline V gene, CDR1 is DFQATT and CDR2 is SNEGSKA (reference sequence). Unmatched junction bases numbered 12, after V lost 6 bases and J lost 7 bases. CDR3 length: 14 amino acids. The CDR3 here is CSASLGQGSNTQYF. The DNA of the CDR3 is TGCAGTGCCAGCCTTGGACAGGGTTCGAATACGCAGTATTTT.

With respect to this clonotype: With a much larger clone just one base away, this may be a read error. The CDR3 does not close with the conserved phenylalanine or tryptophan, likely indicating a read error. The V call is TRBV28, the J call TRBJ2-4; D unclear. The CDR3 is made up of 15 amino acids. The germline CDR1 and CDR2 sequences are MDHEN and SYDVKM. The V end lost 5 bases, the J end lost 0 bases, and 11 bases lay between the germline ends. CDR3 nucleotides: TGTGCCAGCAGTCTGACACTTCTAGCCAAAAACATTCAGTACCTC. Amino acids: CASSLTLLAKNIQYL.

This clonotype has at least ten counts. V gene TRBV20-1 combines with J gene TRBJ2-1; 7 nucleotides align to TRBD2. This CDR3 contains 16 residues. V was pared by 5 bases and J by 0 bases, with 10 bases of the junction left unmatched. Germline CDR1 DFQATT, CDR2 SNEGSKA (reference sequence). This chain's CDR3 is CSASSGAVASYNEQFF. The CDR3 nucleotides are TGCAGTGCTTCCAGCGGGGCGGTGGCCTCCTACAATGAGCAGTTCTTC.

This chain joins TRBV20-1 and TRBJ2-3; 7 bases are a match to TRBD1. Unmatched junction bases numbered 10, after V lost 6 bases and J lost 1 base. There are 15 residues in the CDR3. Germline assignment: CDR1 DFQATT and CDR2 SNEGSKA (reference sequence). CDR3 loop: CSAGDGQDRTDTQYF. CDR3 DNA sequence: TGCAGTGCCGGAGACGGACAGGATCGCACAGATACGCAGTATTTT.

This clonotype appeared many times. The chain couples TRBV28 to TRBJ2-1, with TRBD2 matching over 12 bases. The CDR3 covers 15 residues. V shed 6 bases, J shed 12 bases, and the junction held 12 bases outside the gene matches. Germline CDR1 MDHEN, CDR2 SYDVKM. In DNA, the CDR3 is TGTGCCAGCAGAGGACTAGCGGGGCCTCGTGTTGGGCAGTTCTTC. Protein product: CASRGLAGPRVGQFF.

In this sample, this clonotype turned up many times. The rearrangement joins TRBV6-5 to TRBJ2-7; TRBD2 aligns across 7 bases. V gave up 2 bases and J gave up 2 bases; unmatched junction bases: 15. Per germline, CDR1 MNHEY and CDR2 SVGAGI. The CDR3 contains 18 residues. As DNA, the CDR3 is TGTGCCAGCAGTTACGAAACGGGGAGGGGACTCCGGGCCTACGAGCAGTACTTC. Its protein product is CASSYETGRGLRAYEQYF.

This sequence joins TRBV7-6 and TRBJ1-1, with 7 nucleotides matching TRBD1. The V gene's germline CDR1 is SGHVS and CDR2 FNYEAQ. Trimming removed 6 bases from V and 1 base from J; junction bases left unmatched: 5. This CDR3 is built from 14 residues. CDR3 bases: TGTGCCAGCAGGGGGACAGAGCCGAACACTGAAGCTTTCTTT. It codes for CASRGTEPNTEAFF.

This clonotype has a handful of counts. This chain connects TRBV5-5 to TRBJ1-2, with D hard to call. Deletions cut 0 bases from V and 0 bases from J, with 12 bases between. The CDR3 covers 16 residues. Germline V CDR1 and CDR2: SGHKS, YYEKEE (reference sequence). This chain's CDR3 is CASSLAGELANYGYTF. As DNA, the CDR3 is TGTGCCAGCAGCTTGGCCGGGGAACTTGCTAACTATGGCTACACCTTC. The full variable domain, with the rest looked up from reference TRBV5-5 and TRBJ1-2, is DAGVTQSPTHLIKTRGQQVTLRCSPISGHKSVSWYQQVLGQGPQFIFQYYEKEERGRGNFPDRFSARQFPNYSSELNVNALLLGDSALYLCASSLAGELANYGYTFGSGTRLTVV.

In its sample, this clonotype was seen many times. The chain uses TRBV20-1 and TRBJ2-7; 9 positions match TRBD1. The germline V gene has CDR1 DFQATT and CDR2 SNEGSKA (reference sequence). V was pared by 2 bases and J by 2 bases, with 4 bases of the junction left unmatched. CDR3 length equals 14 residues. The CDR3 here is CSARSTGGTYEQYF. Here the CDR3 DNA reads TGCAGTGCTAGATCGACAGGGGGTACCTACGAGCAGTACTTC.

In nucleotides, the CDR3 is TGTGCCAGCAACCCCGGGACCCGTTTCTCCCCCCAAGAGACCCAGTACTTC. Its protein product is CASNPGTRFSPQETQYF. This chain joins TRBV9 and TRBJ2-5, with D tentatively TRBD1 or TRBD2 (5 bases each). Trimming took 6 bases from V and 1 from J, leaving 22 bases between them. CDR1 SGDLS and CDR2 YYNGEE come from the germline V gene. The CDR3 totals 17 residues.

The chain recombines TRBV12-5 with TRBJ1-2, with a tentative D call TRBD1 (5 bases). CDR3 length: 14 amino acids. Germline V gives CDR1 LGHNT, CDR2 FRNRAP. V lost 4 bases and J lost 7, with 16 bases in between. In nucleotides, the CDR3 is TGTGCTAGTGGTTCCCTCAATCGACAGTCTGGCTACACCTTC. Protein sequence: CASGSLNRQSGYTF.

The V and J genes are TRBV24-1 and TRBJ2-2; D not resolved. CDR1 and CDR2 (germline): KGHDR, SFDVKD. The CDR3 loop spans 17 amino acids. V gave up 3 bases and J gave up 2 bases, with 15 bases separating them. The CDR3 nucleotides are TGTGCCACCAGTGATATCTTTGGGTCCCCAAACACCGGGGAGCTGTTTTTT. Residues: CATSDIFGSPNTGELFF.

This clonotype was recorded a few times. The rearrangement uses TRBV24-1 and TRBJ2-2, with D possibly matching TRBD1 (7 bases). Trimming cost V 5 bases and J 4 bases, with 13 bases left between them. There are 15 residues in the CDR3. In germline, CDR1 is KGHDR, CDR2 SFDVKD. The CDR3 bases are TGTGCCACCAGTGCGCCAGGGGGGCTCACCGGGGAGCTGTTTTTT. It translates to CATSAPGGLTGELFF.

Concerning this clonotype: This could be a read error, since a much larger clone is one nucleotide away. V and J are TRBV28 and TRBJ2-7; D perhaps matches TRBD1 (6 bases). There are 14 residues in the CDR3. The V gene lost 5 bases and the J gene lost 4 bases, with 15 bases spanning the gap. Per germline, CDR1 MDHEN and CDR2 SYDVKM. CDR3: CASSAGDTAYEQYF. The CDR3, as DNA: TGTGCCAGCAGTGCCGGGGACACCGCGTACGAGCAGTACTTC.

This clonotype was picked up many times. The chain's CDR3 is CASSGTYRTAYNEQFF. Written as DNA, the CDR3 is TGTGCCAGCAGTGGGACCTACCGGACGGCGTACAATGAGCAGTTCTTC. The chain employs TRBV28 and TRBJ2-1, with D perhaps given as TRBD1 or TRBD2 (5 bases each). The V end was cut by 5 bases, the J end by 4 bases, with 18 bases between. CDR3 length: 16 residues. Germline V gene lookup returns CDR1 MDHEN and CDR2 SYDVKM.